The clone carrying this TCR beta chain was found many times. Antigen specificity is unknown. The data originate from a study of regulatory T cells in long-lasting Graves disease. Study-wide context: Over 5 years of antithyroid drugs with positive TSH receptor antibodies was taken to mean persistent Graves' disease. General study points: Rather than thyroid tissue, only peripheral blood underwent study.

Indicated time point: persistent/refractory GD, antithyroid drugs over 5 years with positive TRAb. RNA extracted from PBMCs served as the sequencing template. Arm-PCR of CDR3 regions with iRepertoire HTBI primers generated TCR beta libraries. MiXCR, applied by TCRdb to the multiplex PCR reads, yields one record per CDR3 protein. The data hold 400,000 or so distinct CDR3 sequences, with roughly 20% observed a single time. J gave up 4 bases and V 3 bases, and 4 bases lay outside the gene matches. CDR1 is MNHNS and CDR2 is SASEGT in the germline V gene. The CDR3 consists of 17 residues. The chain joins TRBV6-1 to TRBJ2-2, with TRBD2 matching 14 bases. This receptor was identified in a female donor with Graves disease. The specimen comprised peripheral blood mononuclear cells (PBMCs), sampled when the disease was refractory, from a patient treated with antithyroid drugs. CDR3 region: CASSDGLAGGLTGELFF. The CDR3 coding sequence is TGTGCCAGCAGTGACGGACTAGCGGGAGGTCTCACCGGGGAGCTGTTTTTT.